What follows is one T cell receptor beta chain and its context. Profiled with immunoSEQ multiplex PCR; TCRdb holds only in-frame clones, not every one. The table lists approximately 170,000 clones, 80% to 90% of them singletons. Germline CDR1 and CDR2: SGHDN and FVKESK. The CDR3 covers 15 residues. V shed 4 bases and J 5 bases; nucleotides not matched to a gene: 7. The record originates from a study of blood T cell repertoires in COVID-19. In the study overall: The origin of the acute and convalescent COVID-19 samples was the United States, Italy and Spain.

The rearrangement uses TRBV14 and TRBJ2-1, with 8 bases fitting TRBD2. Input material: peripheral blood. The sequence was collected from a man aged 30 to 45 with acute or convalescent COVID-19. CDR3 nucleotides: TGTGCCAGCAGCCCGTTAGCGGGACCGAACAATGAGCAGTTCTTC. Translation: CASSPLAGPNNEQFF.